This is a list of T cell receptor beta chains from one sample in a study of T cell responses to AZD1222 COVID-19 vaccine. The table came from immunoSEQ multiplex PCR; TCRdb's copy has only in-frame clones and leaves some out. The profile shows some 180,000 clones, 85% to 90% of them singletons. The material was peripheral blood, obtained on day 0 of AZD1222 vaccination. These receptor sequences come from an adult in good health. The CDR3 runs from the conserved cysteine through the conserved F or W. Fields, in order: V gene, D gene, J gene, clone size, CDR3 protein. The D gene is left open where the match is weak. Expanded clones get a size class; other rows say once, few or many, or leave the size out.

TRBV6-5	NA	TRBJ1-1	NA	CASRPPGQRNTEAFF
TRBV19	NA	TRBJ2-5	NA	CASRAGHVQETQYF
TRBV5-1	NA	TRBJ1-3	once	CASSQAGEFGNTIYF
TRBV5-1	NA	TRBJ1-4	NA	CASSLAGQRVEKLFF
TRBV11-2	TRBD1	TRBJ1-2	NA	CASSALRTGRYGYTF
TRBV2	TRBD1	TRBJ1-4	NA	CASSLDRQNEKLFF
TRBV27	NA	TRBJ1-5	NA	CASRPGRGGQPQHF
TRBV6-5	NA	TRBJ1-1	NA	CASSYEEGGHTEAFF
TRBV12-3/TRBV12-4	TRBD1	TRBJ1-2	NA	CASSFGTATGYTF
TRBV24-1	NA	TRBJ2-1	NA	CATRSGLGDEQFF
TRBV5-1	NA	TRBJ2-7	few	CASSLVWGGTYEQYF
TRBV10-3	NA	TRBJ1-4	NA	CAISDGGGHEKLFF
TRBV5-6	NA	TRBJ1-2	once	CASSLRRYGYTF
TRBV5-8	TRBD1	TRBJ2-5	once	CASSFWYDRENSETQYF
TRBV19	NA	TRBJ2-2	NA	CASSMSARTTGELFF
TRBV5-1	NA	TRBJ2-2	NA	CASSLEGGNTGELFF
TRBV4-2	NA	TRBJ1-2	NA	CASSQDKGTYGYTF
TRBV7-3	NA	TRBJ2-1	NA	CASSDTGHNEQFF
TRBV2	NA	TRBJ1-5	once	CASSRQVNQPQHF
TRBV10-3	TRBD1	TRBJ2-3	few	CAISDPGQGATDTQYF
TRBV6-5	NA	TRBJ1-5	few	CASSPLQAYQPQHF
TRBV28	NA	TRBJ1-2	once	CASSLGGSKGYTF
TRBV30	NA	TRBJ2-1	NA	CAWSRGTRQFF
TRBV30	NA	TRBJ1-2	NA	CAWSLGQANYGYTF
TRBV28	NA	TRBJ1-5	NA	CASSWRTDSNQPQHF
TRBV4-3	NA	TRBJ1-3	NA	CASSQDPGRGNTIYF
TRBV5-1	NA	TRBJ1-3	NA	CASSLAGRGNTIYF
TRBV11-2	NA	TRBJ2-1	NA	CASRSVPRNEQFF
TRBV6-5	NA	TRBJ2-5	NA	CASSPSPFSETQYF
TRBV6-6	TRBD1	TRBJ2-7	NA	CASSSDRGPYEQYF
TRBV7-3	TRBD2	TRBJ2-3	NA	CASSLTGTRRGTDTQYF
TRBV5-6	NA	TRBJ2-1	NA	CASSLARTDEQFF
TRBV7-9	TRBD2	TRBJ2-2	NA	CASSRLAGVAGELFF
TRBV9	NA	TRBJ1-4	NA	CASSAGPGGWGEKLFF
TRBV6-5	NA	TRBJ1-5	NA	CASKRGTNQPQHF
TRBV27	NA	TRBJ1-2	NA	CASSTDKLNFYGYTF
TRBV7-2	TRBD2	TRBJ2-3	NA	CASSLALAGGEAQYF
TRBV28	NA	TRBJ1-1	NA	CASIYGTQNTEAFF
TRBV5-1	TRBD1	TRBJ2-7	NA	CASSHRNRGSSYEQYF
TRBV7-3	NA	TRBJ1-1	NA	CASSRTGPTEAFF
TRBV28	NA	TRBJ2-2	NA	CASGLQVPGELFF
TRBV19	TRBD1	TRBJ2-7	NA	CASSAQQGTYEQYF
TRBV28	NA	TRBJ1-1	NA	CASSLLLRGAQNTEAFF
TRBV5-1	NA	TRBJ1-2	NA	CASSRTPKTSSGYGYTF
TRBV5-1	NA	TRBJ2-3	NA	CASSLGLRGARTDTQYF
TRBV30	NA	TRBJ1-4	NA	CACCPHPLGEKLFF
TRBV11-2	TRBD1	TRBJ1-6	NA	CASSSQDRTLHF
TRBV28	NA	TRBJ1-2	NA	CASSSPRGSGYTF
TRBV5-1	NA	TRBJ1-3	NA	CASSFAPGNTIYF